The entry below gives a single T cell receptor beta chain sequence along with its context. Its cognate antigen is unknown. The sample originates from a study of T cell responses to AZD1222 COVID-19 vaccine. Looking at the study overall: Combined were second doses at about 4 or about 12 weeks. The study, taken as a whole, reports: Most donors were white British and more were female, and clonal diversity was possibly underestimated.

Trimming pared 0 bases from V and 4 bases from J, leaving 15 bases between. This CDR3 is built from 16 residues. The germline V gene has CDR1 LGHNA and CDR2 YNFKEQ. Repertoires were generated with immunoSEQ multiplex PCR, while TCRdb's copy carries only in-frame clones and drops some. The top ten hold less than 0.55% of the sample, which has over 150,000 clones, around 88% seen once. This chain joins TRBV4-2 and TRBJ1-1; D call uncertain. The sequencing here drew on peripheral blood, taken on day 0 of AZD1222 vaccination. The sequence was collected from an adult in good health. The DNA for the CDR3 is TGTGCCAGCAGCCAAGAATACCCCCTCCTGGCCACTGAAGCTTTCTTT. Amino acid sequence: CASSQEYPLLATEAFF.